The 32 T cell receptor beta chains below come from one sample, sequenced in a study of blood T cell repertoires in COVID-19. Sequencing used immunoSEQ multiplex PCR; TCRdb keeps in-frame clones, though not all of them. The table lists 390,000 or so clones, over 75% of them singletons. Sequenced input: peripheral blood. The source is a woman aged 25 to 39 with COVID-19, enrolled during active disease.

This chain links TRBV6-6 with TRBJ1-1; 7 bases agree with TRBD1. V shed 5 bases and J 5 bases; nucleotides not matched to a gene: 11. Germline-derived CDR1 and CDR2 are MNHNY and SVGAGI (reference sequence). The CDR3 covers 15 residues. CDR3 sequence reads: CASSVQGGLGTEAFF. The CDR3 DNA reads as TGTGCCAGCAGTGTGCAGGGGGGTCTGGGGACTGAAGCTTTCTTT.

This rearrangement joins TRBV6-4 to TRBJ1-5; TRBD1 matches at 7 bases. J was trimmed by 2 bases and V by 3 bases; bases with no gene match: 4. Germline lookup yields CDR1 MRHNA and CDR2 SNTAGT. The CDR3 contains 15 residues. CDR3 sequence: CASSEQGGGNQPQHF. The DNA for the CDR3 is TGTGCCAGCAGTGAACAAGGGGGCGGCAATCAGCCCCAGCATTTT.

The chain is built from TRBV28 and TRBJ1-5, with TRBD1 as a possible D gene (5 bases). CDR1 is MDHEN and CDR2 is SYDVKM in the germline V gene. The CDR3 has 13 amino acids. Trimming pared 6 bases from V and 2 bases from J, leaving 8 bases between. The chain's CDR3 is CASSEGGNQPQHF. CDR3 DNA: TGTGCCAGCAGCGAAGGGGGCAATCAGCCCCAGCATTTT.

This chain links TRBV14 with TRBJ1-3; a possible D gene is TRBD1 (5 bases). The ends were cut back, 6 bases at V and 2 bases at J, with 23 bases in the middle. The CDR3 is 18 amino acids. CDR1 is SGHDN, CDR2 FVKESK, per germline. The CDR3 DNA is TGTGCCAGCAGTCTACCTACCCTAAGGGGCATCACTGGAAACACCATATATTTT. Translating it yields CASSLPTLRGITGNTIYF.

The CDR3 DNA reads TGTGCCAGCAGTGAGCGGGGGCAGACCGGGGAGCTGTTTTTT. This gives the protein CASSERGQTGELFF. The chain is built from TRBV2 and TRBJ2-2; tentatively, D is TRBD2 (7 bases). Between the trimmed V and J ends, which lost 3 bases and 5 bases, there was a span of 10 bases. There are 14 residues in the CDR3. The germline CDR1 and CDR2 sequences are SNHLY and FYNNEI.

In regard to this clone: Other DNA sequences within the sample encode an identical CDR3. The chain joins TRBV6-5 to TRBJ1-5, with 8 nucleotides matching TRBD1. The CDR3 runs to 14 residues. Germline lookup yields CDR1 MNHEY and CDR2 SVGAGI. V dropped 5 bases and J dropped 3; count of bases not matched to a gene: 3. The CDR3 sequence: CASSRTGNNQPQHF. The CDR3 bases are TGTGCCAGCAGTCGGACAGGGAACAATCAGCCCCAGCATTTT.

The gene calls are TRBV28 and TRBJ2-7; TRBD1 agrees at 9 bases. V lost 4 bases, J lost 7 bases, and 8 bases stayed unmatched. The CDR3 extends over 14 amino acids. The germline CDR1 and CDR2 sequences are MDHEN and SYDVKM. For the CDR3, the DNA is TGTGCCAGCAGTTCGCCGGGACAGGGAGAAGAGCAGTACTTC. Translated, it gives CASSSPGQGEEQYF.

The rearrangement uses TRBV28 and TRBJ1-3, with D possibly matching TRBD1 (5 bases). Trimming removed 5 bases at V and 3 bases at J, with 17 bases between. CDR1 and CDR2 from the germline V gene are MDHEN and SYDVKM. The CDR3 runs to 16 residues. Here the CDR3 reads CASSKNKAGYGNTIYF. The DNA for the CDR3 is TGTGCCAGCAGTAAGAATAAAGCAGGGTATGGAAACACCATATATTTT.

The chain carries TRBV5-5 and TRBJ1-1; D unclear. Deletions cut 4 bases from V and 1 base from J, with 11 bases between. The CDR3 is made up of 14 amino acids. Germline lookup yields CDR1 SGHKS and CDR2 YYEKEE (reference sequence). This CDR3 is CASSIYQANTEAFF. The CDR3 DNA sequence: TGTGCCAGCAGCATATACCAGGCGAACACTGAAGCTTTCTTT.

This clone was seen once. This chain joins TRBV2 and TRBJ1-2; 9 bases are shared with TRBD1. Germline CDR1 is SNHLY and CDR2 is FYNNEI. The V segment lost 9 bases and the J segment 6 bases; nucleotides outside the gene matches: 2. The CDR3 is made up of 11 amino acids. CDR3 in DNA: TGTGCCAGAGGGACAGGGAATGGCTACACCTTC. Amino acids: CARGTGNGYTF.

The chain has TRBV19 and TRBJ2-1, with TRBD1 matching over 7 bases. CDR1 LNHDA and CDR2 SQIVND come from the germline V gene (reference sequence). V gave up 6 bases and J gave up 0 bases; unmatched junction bases: 2. The CDR3 is 14 residues long. The CDR3 region is CASSWDSSYNEQFF. The CDR3 DNA reads as TGTGCCAGTAGCTGGGACAGCTCCTACAATGAGCAGTTCTTC.

The rearrangement joins TRBV9 to TRBJ2-7, with 8 positions matching TRBD2. Germline loops: CDR1 SGDLS, CDR2 YYNGEE. The CDR3 loop spans 14 amino acids. After removal of 2 bases from V and 7 bases from J, the junction contained 8 bases not matched to a gene. Here the CDR3 reads CASSVAGGAGEQYF. The CDR3 DNA reads as TGTGCCAGCAGCGTGGCGGGAGGAGCGGGGGAGCAGTACTTC.

V gene TRBV19 combines with J gene TRBJ2-1, with no clear D. The CDR3 has 14 amino acids. Per germline, CDR1 LNHDA and CDR2 SQIVND (reference sequence). V lost 5 bases and J 0 bases, leaving 8 bases between the germline ends. In DNA, the CDR3 is TGTGCCAGTAGTCTCTCCAGCTCCTACAATGAGCAGTTCTTC. It specifies CASSLSSSYNEQFF.

In its sample, this clone was seen many times. The V gene is TRBV11-1, the J gene TRBJ1-2; 9 bases are a match to TRBD1. The CDR3 extends over 16 amino acids. Germline loops: CDR1 SGHAT, CDR2 FQDESV (reference sequence). J lost 8 bases, V lost 5 bases, and 15 bases had no gene match. The CDR3 nucleotides are TGTGCCAGCAGCCCCGATACGGGACAGGGTCTTGACGGCTACACCTTC. Protein sequence: CASSPDTGQGLDGYTF. The whole variable domain, remainder taken from reference TRBV11-1 and TRBJ1-2, is EAEVAQSPRYKITEKSQAVAFWCDPISGHATLYWYRQILGQGPELLVQFQDESVVDDSQLPKDRFSAERLKGVDSTLKIQPAELGDSAMYLCASSPDTGQGLDGYTFGSGTRLTVV.

V is TRBV6-1 and J is TRBJ1-2; TRBD1 aligns across 7 bases. CDR3 length equals 12 residues. With V trimmed by 6 bases and J by 4 bases, 2 bases remained unmatched. Per the germline V gene, CDR1 is MNHNS and CDR2 is SASEGT. The CDR3 sequence: CASRTGFYGYTF. The CDR3 DNA reads as TGTGCCAGCAGGACAGGGTTCTATGGCTACACCTTC.

The chain is built from TRBV2 and TRBJ2-7, with 9 bases lining up with TRBD2. Trimming at V came to 1 base and at J to 7 bases, leaving 8 bases not matched to a gene. Looked up from germline, CDR1 is SNHLY and CDR2 is FYNNEI. CDR3 length: 15 amino acids. CDR3: CASSEGLAGTGEQYF. Here the CDR3 DNA reads TGTGCCAGCAGTGAAGGGCTAGCGGGGACGGGAGAGCAGTACTTC. The full variable domain, its missing parts supplied by reference TRBV2 and TRBJ2-7, is EPEVTQTPSHQVTQMGQEVILRCVPISNHLYFYWYRQILGQKVEFLVSFYNNEISEKSEIFDDQFSVERPDGSNFTLKIRSTKLEDSAMYFCASSEGLAGTGEQYFGPGTRLTVT.

This chain uses TRBV19 with TRBJ2-3; D might be TRBD1 (6 bases). The CDR3 is 15 residues long. V dropped 7 bases and J dropped 3 bases, with 17 bases sitting between them. Looked up from germline, CDR1 is LNHDA and CDR2 is SQIVND (reference sequence). The CDR3 spells CASTKTRTETDTQYF. The CDR3 DNA sequence: TGTGCCAGTACCAAGACCCGGACAGAGACAGATACGCAGTATTTT.

The V gene is TRBV29-1, the J gene TRBJ2-5; 7 bases are a match to TRBD2. With 3 bases clipped from V and 4 bases from J, the junction kept 5 bases outside the gene matches. The CDR3 extends over 13 amino acids. Germline lookup yields CDR1 SQVTM and CDR2 ANQGSEA. The DNA for the CDR3 is TGCAGCGTTGACGGGGGGAGGGGAGAGACCCAGTACTTC. Protein sequence: CSVDGGRGETQYF.

In its sample, this clone was seen once. This rearrangement joins TRBV25-1 to TRBJ2-7; 7 nucleotides match TRBD2. After removal of 3 bases from V and 2 bases from J, the junction contained 7 bases not matched to a gene. Germline lookup yields CDR1 MGHDK and CDR2 SYGVNS. There are 15 residues in the CDR3. The CDR3, as DNA: TGTGCCAGCAGTGACCAACGGGGGGTAGCCTACGAGCAGTACTTC. This gives the protein CASSDQRGVAYEQYF.

This clone was seen a few times. The rearrangement uses TRBV6-5 and TRBJ2-2; D is possibly TRBD2 (7 bases). CDR3 size: 16 residues. Germline loops: CDR1 MNHEY, CDR2 SVGAGI. Trimming removed 2 bases at V and 3 bases at J, with 13 bases between. The CDR3 sequence is CASSYRGADDTGELFF. The DNA of the CDR3 is TGTGCCAGCAGTTACCGGGGGGCCGATGACACCGGGGAGCTGTTTTTT.

The sample holds one count of this clone. The chain has TRBV7-2 and TRBJ2-2; D is possibly TRBD1 (5 bases). Germline V lookup: CDR1 SGHTA, CDR2 FQGNSA. The CDR3 is 16 amino acids. V lost 2 bases to trimming and J lost 4 bases, with 14 bases between them. CDR3 sequence reads: CASSLFQGRPTGELFF. Here the CDR3 DNA reads TGTGCCAGCAGCTTATTCCAGGGTAGACCCACCGGGGAGCTGTTTTTT.

The V gene is TRBV15, the J gene TRBJ2-1; TRBD2 agrees at 9 bases. The CDR3 sequence is 18 residues long. Germline V gives CDR1 LNHNV, CDR2 YYDKDF (reference sequence). Trimming at V came to 4 bases and at J to 0 bases, leaving 10 bases not matched to a gene. The CDR3 bases are TGTGCCACCAGCACCGGGACTAGCACGACTCGCTCCTACAATGAGCAGTTCTTC. This gives the protein CATSTGTSTTRSYNEQFF.

The CDR3: CASSLAGGDTIYF. In DNA, the CDR3 is TGCGCCAGCAGCTTGGCGGGAGGGGACACCATATATTTT. The chain uses TRBV5-1 and TRBJ1-3, with a possible D match to TRBD1 (5 bases). The V and J ends lost 0 bases and 8 bases respectively, with 9 bases between them. Germline assignment: CDR1 SGHRS and CDR2 YFSETQ. This CDR3 spans 13 amino acids.

The chain couples TRBV25-1 to TRBJ1-3; no reliable D call. Per germline, CDR1 MGHDK and CDR2 SYGVNS. The CDR3 length is 15 residues. Trimming took 3 bases from V and 7 from J, leaving 16 bases between them. Written as DNA, the CDR3 is TGTGCCAGCAGTGACCCCTCTACCGGGAGGAACACCATATATTTT. Its protein is CASSDPSTGRNTIYF.

J is TRBJ1-5 and V is TRBV6-1; no clear D. This CDR3 has 17 residues. Trimming shortened V by 2 bases and J by 0 bases, and 14 bases separated the two germline ends. Germline V gives CDR1 MNHNS, CDR2 SASEGT. CDR3 in DNA: TGTGCCAGCAGTGAAATATCCTCCAGATATAGCAATCAGCCCCAGCATTTT. It is translated as CASSEISSRYSNQPQHF.

The chain carries TRBV28 and TRBJ2-7, with D tentatively TRBD1 (5 bases). CDR1 is MDHEN and CDR2 is SYDVKM in the germline V gene. This CDR3 has 15 residues. V lost 3 bases to trimming and J lost 2 bases, with 14 bases between them. CDR3 DNA sequence: TGTGCCAGCAGTTTCCAGGGATTGGGGACCTACGAGCAGTACTTC. It specifies CASSFQGLGTYEQYF.

This rearrangement joins TRBV19 to TRBJ1-2; TRBD1 is a possible D gene (5 bases). The CDR3 covers 13 residues. V was clipped by 1 base and J by 4 bases, with 7 bases between them. The germline V gene has CDR1 LNHDA and CDR2 SQIVND (reference sequence). The chain's CDR3 is CASSIGTIYGYTF. In DNA form, the CDR3 reads TGTGCCAGTAGTATAGGGACAATCTATGGCTACACCTTC.

The rearrangement uses TRBV9 and TRBJ2-5, with TRBD1 as a possible D gene (5 bases). Germline V lookup: CDR1 SGDLS, CDR2 YYNGEE. The CDR3 has 14 amino acids. Trimming stripped 0 bases from V and 2 bases from J, with 8 bases between. The CDR3: CASSVDPGQETQYF. The DNA of the CDR3 is TGTGCCAGCAGCGTAGATCCAGGGCAAGAGACCCAGTACTTC.

V is TRBV2 and J is TRBJ1-3, with D hard to call. This CDR3 region has 18 residues. Germline assignment: CDR1 SNHLY and CDR2 FYNNEI. With 0 bases removed from V and 3 bases from J, the gap between germline ends came to 18 bases. DNA for the CDR3: TGTGCCAGCAGTGAAGCGGGCCCTGCCGCTCTGAATGGAAACACCATATATTTT. This translates into CASSEAGPAALNGNTIYF. Full variable domain (outside the CDR3, taken from reference TRBV2 and TRBJ1-3): EPEVTQTPSHQVTQMGQEVILRCVPISNHLYFYWYRQILGQKVEFLVSFYNNEISEKSEIFDDQFSVERPDGSNFTLKIRSTKLEDSAMYFCASSEAGPAALNGNTIYFGEGSWLTVV.

The chain recombines TRBV3-1 (or the pseudogene TRBV3-2) with TRBJ2-1; 9 bases fit TRBD2. The germline V gene encodes CDR1 LGHDT and CDR2 YNNKEL (reference sequence). Trimming removed 0 bases from V and 1 base from J; junction bases left unmatched: 4. This CDR3 spans 17 amino acids. Here the CDR3 DNA reads TGTGCCAGCAGCCAAGATGTAGCGGGAGAGTCCTACAATGAGCAGTTCTTC. Translating gives CASSQDVAGESYNEQFF.

V usage is TRBV6-5 and J usage is TRBJ1-5, with D uncertain. Germline assignment: CDR1 MNHEY and CDR2 SVGAGI. Trimming pared 4 bases from V and 4 bases from J, leaving 11 bases between. The CDR3 is 14 residues long. In nucleotides, the CDR3 is TGTGCCAGCAGTTTCGGCCAGGAAAATCAGCCCCAGCATTTT. This translates into CASSFGQENQPQHF.

V is TRBV9 and J is TRBJ2-5, with 7 bases matching TRBD2. CDR3 length: 15 amino acids. The junction had 8 bases not matched to a gene; V was cut back by 1 base and J by 5 bases. The germline V gene encodes CDR1 SGDLS and CDR2 YYNGEE. This CDR3 reads CASSVTGAGRETQYF. CDR3 coding DNA: TGTGCCAGCAGCGTAACGGGAGCGGGGAGGGAGACCCAGTACTTC.